The present T cell receptor (beta chain) was sequenced within a study of T cell responses to AZD1222 COVID-19 vaccine. General study findings and limits: There were repertoire samples only from the period after the peak T cell response. Dominant CD4 TCR responses targeted spike regions 160-218 and 743-854. Most donors were white British, females outnumbered males, and clonal diversity was possibly underestimated. In the spike-specific TCR repertoire, nearly half reportedly target unmutated variant regions.

Points on this clone: The antigen is undetermined.

Data came from immunoSEQ multiplex PCR; TCRdb stores just in-frame clones and leaves some out. The sample lists 150,000 or so clones, 93% occurring once. Per germline, CDR1 MDHEN and CDR2 SYDVKM. V dropped 4 bases and J dropped 4 bases, with 18 bases sitting between them. This CDR3 region has 16 residues. The chain has TRBV28 and TRBJ2-3, with a possible D match to TRBD1 (6 bases). The sequencing here drew on peripheral blood, taken on day 0 of AZD1222 vaccination. The receptor comes from an adult in good health. CDR3 bases: TGTGCCAGCAGTTCAGCCCCGGGCAGGGGTCCAGATACGCAGTATTTT. Translating gives CASSSAPGRGPDTQYF. The full variable domain, with the rest looked up from reference TRBV28 and TRBJ2-3, is DVKVTQSSRYLVKRTGEKVFLECVQDMDHENMFWYRQDPGLGLRLIYFSYDVKMKEKGDIPEGYSVSREKKERFSLILESASTNQTSMYLCASSSAPGRGPDTQYFGPGTRLTVL.